The subject of this entry is one T cell receptor beta chain. Its antigen remains unidentified. The data were obtained in a study of cytomegalovirus exposure and HLA in healthy donors. Study summary: Of fewer than 450 genotyped donors, approximately 80% clustered with self-reported Caucasian donors. Study results and limitations: Near-uniform donor sequencing depth was presumed by presence/absence analyses. A later analysis reportedly identified an Asian-associated ancestry cluster as carrying fewer N-insertions than the 666-donor mean. A likely sequencing artifact accounted for one observed cluster of highly shared sequence variants.

CDR3 length: 13 amino acids. Germline-derived CDR1 and CDR2 are MDHEN and SYDVKM. V shed 6 bases and J 5 bases; nucleotides not matched to a gene: 6. The study ran its PCR with 60 Vbeta and 13 Jbeta primers. Sequencing used immunoSEQ multiplex PCR; TCRdb keeps in-frame clones, though not all of them. Here the sample spans 150,000 to 180,000 clones, approximately 72% being singletons. This chain uses TRBV28 with TRBJ2-5, with 7 bases lining up with TRBD1. This clonotype originated in a man younger than 35 in good health and CMV-seronegative. The sample comprised PBMCs. The CDR3 reads CASSPTGAETQYF. As DNA, the CDR3 is TGTGCCAGCAGCCCTACAGGGGCGGAGACCCAGTACTTC.